The 25 T cell receptor beta chains listed next were all sequenced from one sample in a study of cytomegalovirus exposure and HLA in healthy donors. PCR used 60 Vbeta primers and 13 Jbeta primers. The method was immunoSEQ multiplex PCR; TCRdb's version includes in-frame clones alone and lacks a portion of them. The table has more than 110,000 clones, about four fifths seen once; the top ten hold 3.1%. Sequencing was done on a sample of PBMCs. The receptors here all came from a female donor in good health and CMV-seronegative.

This chain links TRBV5-5 with TRBJ2-3; 7 positions match TRBD1. CDR3 length equals 15 residues. V gave up 3 bases and J gave up 0 bases; unmatched junction bases: 4. From germline, CDR1 is SGHKS and CDR2 YYEKEE (reference sequence). The CDR3 protein is CASSSGQYSTDTQYF. CDR3 nucleotides: TGTGCCAGCAGCTCGGGACAGTATAGCACAGATACGCAGTATTTT.

The V gene is TRBV7-9, the J gene TRBJ1-2, with TRBD1 matching over 9 bases. The J segment lost 6 bases and the V segment lost 2 bases, leaving 13 bases of the junction unmatched. Germline CDR1 and CDR2: SEHNR and FQNEAQ (reference sequence). The CDR3 runs 17 residues. The DNA of the CDR3 is TGTGCCAGCAGCTTAAATGGGGACAGGGCGCTTTTGGATGGCTACACCTTC. It yields the protein CASSLNGDRALLDGYTF. Supplemented by reference TRBV7-9 and TRBJ1-2, the full variable domain reads DTGVSQNPRHKITKRGQNVTFRCDPISEHNRLYWYRQTLGQGPEFLTYFQNEAQLEKSRLLSDRFSAERPKGSFSTLEIQRTEQGDSAMYLCASSLNGDRALLDGYTFGSGTRLTVV.

The chain has TRBV5-1 and TRBJ1-2; 7 nucleotides match TRBD1. After removal of 7 bases from V and 5 bases from J, the junction contained 11 bases not matched to a gene. CDR1 SGHRS and CDR2 YFSETQ come from the germline V gene. This CDR3 region has 14 residues. The CDR3: CASSREGQTYGYTF. CDR3 DNA sequence: TGCGCCAGCTCCCGGGAGGGACAGACTTATGGCTACACCTTC.

This clone was found a few times. The chain joins TRBV5-6 to TRBJ1-5; D remains ambiguous. V was trimmed by 1 base and J by 4 bases, leaving 12 bases between them. There are 15 residues in the CDR3. CDR1 SGHDT and CDR2 YYEEEE come from the germline V gene. The DNA of the CDR3 is TGTGCCAGCAGCTTGCAAGCCGGTTCGAATCAGCCCCAGCATTTT. Amino acids: CASSLQAGSNQPQHF.

In its sample, this clone was seen a few times. V and J are TRBV4-3 and TRBJ1-5; D is uncertain. Germline loops: CDR1 LGHNA, CDR2 YSLEER. Trimming shortened V by 0 bases and J by 11 bases, and 11 bases separated the two germline ends. The CDR3 is made up of 13 amino acids. The CDR3 sequence is CASSQDRTRAQHF. The CDR3 region has the DNA TGCGCCAGCAGCCAAGACCGCACTCGGGCCCAGCATTTT.

This clone was observed a handful of times. The CDR3 DNA reads as TGTGCTAGTGGTATGACTAGCGGGCCTGCCAAAAACATTCAGTACTTC. Its translation is CASGMTSGPAKNIQYF. The V and J genes are TRBV12-5 and TRBJ2-4; TRBD2 matches 10 bases. CDR1 and CDR2 from the germline V gene are LGHNT and FRNRAP. The CDR3 runs 16 residues. Trimming cost V 5 bases and J 1 base; bases outside gene matches: 5.

In this sample, this clone turned up many times. The gene calls are TRBV6-4 and TRBJ2-6; 7 bases align to TRBD2. From germline, CDR1 is MRHNA and CDR2 SNTAGT. V lost 2 bases and J lost 3; bases outside the gene matches: 1. The CDR3 spans 15 residues. The CDR3 sequence is CASSDGGDGANVLTF. For the CDR3, the DNA is TGTGCCAGCAGTGACGGGGGGGATGGGGCCAACGTCCTGACTTTC.

The chain carries TRBV4-2 and TRBJ2-1, with D possibly TRBD2 on 5 matching bases. Germline assignment: CDR1 LGHNA and CDR2 YNFKEQ. V lost 0 bases, J lost 9 bases, and 24 bases lay in between. The CDR3 has 18 residues. The CDR3 region is CASSQDVLRESYISEQFF. The CDR3 coding sequence is TGTGCCAGCAGCCAAGATGTGTTGAGGGAAAGCTATATTAGTGAGCAGTTCTTC.

V is TRBV19 and J is TRBJ2-4, with 7 bases lining up with TRBD1. V dropped 10 bases and J dropped 3; count of bases not matched to a gene: 6. CDR1 and CDR2 (germline): LNHDA, SQIVND (reference sequence). The CDR3 extends over 13 amino acids. CDR3 sequence reads: CATSTGDKNIQYF. The CDR3 region has the DNA TGTGCCACCTCTACAGGGGACAAAAACATTCAGTACTTC.

This chain joins TRBV5-1 and TRBJ2-5; 7 bases agree with TRBD1. V lost 3 bases and J lost 4; bases outside the gene matches: 6. The germline V gene has CDR1 SGHRS and CDR2 YFSETQ. The CDR3 spans 14 residues. CDR3 sequence: CASSSGTALETQYF. CDR3 sequence (DNA): TGCGCCAGCAGCTCCGGGACAGCTCTAGAGACCCAGTACTTC.

The chain is built from TRBV13 and TRBJ1-4, with 9 bases aligning to TRBD1. This CDR3 has 17 amino acids. Germline values: CDR1 PRHDT, CDR2 FYEKMQ (reference sequence). V lost 0 bases and J lost 7; bases outside the gene matches: 9. CDR3 in amino acids: CASSLGPDRGFTEKLFF. The CDR3, as DNA: TGTGCCAGCAGCTTAGGCCCGGACAGGGGTTTTACTGAAAAACTGTTTTTT. The full variable domain, in which reference TRBV13 and TRBJ1-4 provide the parts outside the CDR3, is AAGVIQSPRHLIKEKRETATLKCYPIPRHDTVYWYQQGPGQDPQFLISFYEKMQSDKGSIPDRFSAQQFSDYHSELNMSSLELGDSALYFCASSLGPDRGFTEKLFFGSGTQLSVL.

The rearrangement uses TRBV7-9 and TRBJ2-7, with 7 nucleotides matching TRBD1. This CDR3 contains 14 residues. The ends lost 1 base at V and 3 bases at J; junction bases unmatched: 3. The germline V gene has CDR1 SEHNR and CDR2 FQNEAQ (reference sequence). The CDR3 loop reads CASSLGGQYYEQYF. The CDR3 DNA follows: TGTGCCAGCAGCTTAGGGGGACAGTACTACGAGCAGTACTTC.

This clone was counted once. The V call is TRBV28, the J call TRBJ1-1; possibly TRBD1 for D (5 bases). The length of the CDR3 is 13 residues. The germline gives CDR1 MDHEN, CDR2 SYDVKM. Trimming removed 5 bases at V and 0 bases at J, with 7 bases between. This CDR3 is CASSPDMNTEAFF. CDR3 in DNA: TGTGCCAGCAGTCCGGACATGAACACTGAAGCTTTCTTT.

This clone was observed a few times. The chain joins TRBV5-1 to TRBJ2-7; D is possibly TRBD1 (6 bases). CDR1 is SGHRS, CDR2 YFSETQ, per germline. The CDR3 consists of 12 residues. The V end was cut by 2 bases, the J end by 6 bases, with 9 bases between. The CDR3 protein is CASSLGGREQYF. For the CDR3, the DNA is TGCGCCAGCAGCTTAGGGGGTCGCGAGCAGTACTTC.

The chain links TRBV25-1 to TRBJ1-5; no reliable D call. The V end lost 5 bases, the J end lost 3 bases, and 8 bases lay between the germline ends. Germline V gene sequence: CDR1 MGHDK, CDR2 SYGVNS. This CDR3 is 13 amino acids long. CDR3 region: CASSRGNNQPQHF. The CDR3 nucleotides read TGTGCCAGCAGTCGGGGAAACAATCAGCCCCAGCATTTT. Based on the CDR3 plus reference TRBV25-1 and TRBJ1-5, the full variable domain is EADIYQTPRYLVIGTGKKITLECSQTMGHDKMYWYQQDPGMELHLIHYSYGVNSTEKGDLSSESTVSRIRTEHFPLTLESARPSHTSQYLCASSRGNNQPQHFGDGTRLSIL.

The sample holds a few counts of this clone. The genes are TRBV10-3 and TRBJ2-7, with 7 bases fitting TRBD2. Trimming cost V 8 bases and J 3 bases; bases outside gene matches: 7. Germline V gene sequence: CDR1 ENHRY, CDR2 SYGVKD. CDR3 length: 13 residues. The CDR3 region has the DNA TGTGCCATCGGGGAGGGGCGAAGCTACGAGCAGTACTTC. Amino acid sequence: CAIGEGRSYEQYF.

There are a few counts of this clone. CDR3 sequence reads: CTSSRGGTGHYEQYF. The DNA of the CDR3 is TGCACCAGCAGCCGGGGGGGGACAGGGCACTACGAGCAGTACTTC. This chain uses TRBV1 with TRBJ2-7; the tabulated D call, TRBD1, remains unverified against the DNA. TRBV1 is an annotated pseudogene. CDR3 length: 15 residues.

The rearrangement links TRBV6-6 to TRBJ1-5; TRBD1 might be the D (5 bases). V lost 5 bases, J lost 4 bases, and 9 bases lay in between. Per the germline V gene, CDR1 is MNHNY and CDR2 is SVGAGI (reference sequence). The CDR3 extends over 13 amino acids. The CDR3 protein is CASSRQFNQPQHF. The CDR3, as DNA: TGTGCCAGCAGTCGACAGTTTAATCAGCCCCAGCATTTT.

The chain couples TRBV5-1 to TRBJ2-5; a possible D gene is TRBD2 (5 bases). The V and J ends lost 1 base and 2 bases respectively, with 9 bases between them. CDR3 size: 14 residues. The germline CDR1 and CDR2 sequences are SGHRS and YFSETQ. CDR3 coding DNA: TGCGCCAGCAGCTTGTTCGGGGTACAAGAGACCCAGTACTTC. It translates to CASSLFGVQETQYF. Based on the CDR3 plus reference TRBV5-1 and TRBJ2-5, the full variable domain is KAGVTQTPRYLIKTRGQQVTLSCSPISGHRSVSWYQQTPGQGLQFLFEYFSETQRNKGNFPGRFSGRQFSNSRSEMNVSTLELGDSALYLCASSLFGVQETQYFGPGTRLLVL.

The CDR3 DNA reads as TGTGCCACCAGCAGATACGCGAGCACAGATACGCAGTATTTT. Translating it yields CATSRYASTDTQYF. The chain has TRBV15 and TRBJ2-3, with D hard to call. The germline V and J ends were trimmed by 2 bases and 0 bases, with 6 bases remaining between them. The germline V gene encodes CDR1 LNHNV and CDR2 YYDKDF (reference sequence). The CDR3 is 14 residues long.

The V call is TRBV6-6, the J call TRBJ2-5, with D perhaps matching TRBD2 (6 bases). Trimming stripped 2 bases from V and 5 bases from J, with 15 bases between. Germline-derived CDR1 and CDR2 are MNHNY and SVGAGI (reference sequence). This CDR3 comprises 15 residues. CDR3 residues: CASSYPGTSSETQYF. The DNA of the CDR3 is TGTGCCAGCAGTTACCCCGGCACTAGCAGTGAGACCCAGTACTTC.

The chain is built from TRBV29-1 and TRBJ1-2; D remains unclear. Germline lookup yields CDR1 SQVTM and CDR2 ANQGSEA. This CDR3 is built from 15 residues. V lost 3 bases and J lost 5, with 19 bases in between. The CDR3 here is CSVDGPDKTGYGYTF. Here the CDR3 DNA reads TGCAGCGTTGATGGGCCCGACAAAACGGGATATGGCTACACCTTC.

The DNA for the CDR3 is TGTGCCAGCAGTTTATCACCGGGGGTAAACGCAGATACGCAGTATTTT. Translating gives CASSLSPGVNADTQYF. The chain links TRBV27 to TRBJ2-3; perhaps TRBD2 as D (6 bases). The CDR3 runs to 16 residues. The germline CDR1 and CDR2 sequences are MNHEY and SMNVEV (reference sequence). Trimming cost V 0 bases and J 4 bases, with 14 bases left between them.

The genes are TRBV19 and TRBJ1-3; perhaps TRBD1 as D (5 bases). The CDR3 length is 15 residues. Germline V gene sequence: CDR1 LNHDA, CDR2 SQIVND (reference sequence). The V end was cut by 4 bases, the J end by 2 bases, with 12 bases between. The CDR3 loop reads CASSTTDLTGNTIYF. The CDR3 DNA is TGTGCCAGTAGTACGACAGATTTAACTGGAAACACCATATATTTT.

CDR3 nucleotide sequence: TGTGCCAGCAGTGCGACCCACAGGGCCGCCTATGGCTACACCTTC. Its protein product is CASSATHRAAYGYTF. This chain joins TRBV6-1 and TRBJ1-2, with D perhaps TRBD1 (6 bases). The CDR3 contains 15 residues. The V gene lost 4 bases and the J gene lost 4 bases, with 16 bases spanning the gap. Germline lookup yields CDR1 MNHNS and CDR2 SASEGT.